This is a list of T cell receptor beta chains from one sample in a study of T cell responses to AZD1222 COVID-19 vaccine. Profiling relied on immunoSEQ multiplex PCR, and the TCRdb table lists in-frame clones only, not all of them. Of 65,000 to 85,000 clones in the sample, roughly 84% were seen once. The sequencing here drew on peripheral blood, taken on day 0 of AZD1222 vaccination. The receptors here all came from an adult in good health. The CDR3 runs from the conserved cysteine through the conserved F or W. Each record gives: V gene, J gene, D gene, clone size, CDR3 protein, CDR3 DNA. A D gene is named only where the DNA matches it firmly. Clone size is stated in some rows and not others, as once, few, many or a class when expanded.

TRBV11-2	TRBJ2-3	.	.	CASSRRGGISTDTQYF	TGTGCCAGCAGCCGGAGGGGGGGGATTAGCACAGATACGCAGTATTTT
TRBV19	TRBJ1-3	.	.	CASSIGRASGNTIYF	TGTGCCAGTAGTATTGGTCGGGCGTCCGGAAACACCATATATTTT
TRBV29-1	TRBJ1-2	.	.	CSVARGAYGYTF	TGCAGCGTTGCCCGGGGGGCCTATGGCTACACCTTC
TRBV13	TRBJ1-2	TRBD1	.	CASVGDRSPNYGYTF	TGTGCCAGCGTCGGGGACAGGTCACCTAACTATGGCTACACCTTC
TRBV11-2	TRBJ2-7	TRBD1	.	CASSQTGVGEQYF	TGTGCCAGCAGCCAGACAGGGGTAGGGGAGCAGTACTTC
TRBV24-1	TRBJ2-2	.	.	CATSDSLGTSVTGELFF	TGTGCCACCAGTGATAGTTTAGGGACATCTGTGACCGGGGAGCTGTTTTTT
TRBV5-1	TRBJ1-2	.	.	CASSLVASKGGYTF	TGCGCCAGCAGCTTGGTTGCCAGCAAGGGGGGCTACACCTTC
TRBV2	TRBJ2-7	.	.	CASSWDYEQYF	TGTGCCAGCAGCTGGGACTACGAGCAGTACTTC
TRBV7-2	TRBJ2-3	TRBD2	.	CASSLGSSGGADTQYF	TGTGCCAGCAGCTTAGGTAGTAGCGGGGGGGCAGATACGCAGTATTTT
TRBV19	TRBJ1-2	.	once	CASSIPGWGYTF	TGTGCCAGTAGTATCCCCGGGTGGGGCTACACCTTC
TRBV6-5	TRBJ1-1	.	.	CASSWSISMNTEAFF	TGTGCCAGCAGTTGGAGTATAAGTATGAACACTGAAGCTTTCTTT
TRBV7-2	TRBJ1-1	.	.	CASSDESSRGTEAFF	TGTGCCAGCAGCGATGAATCTAGTAGGGGCACTGAAGCTTTCTTT
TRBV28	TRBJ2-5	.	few	CASSPGGTQYF	TGTGCCAGCAGCCCCGGGGGGACCCAGTACTTC
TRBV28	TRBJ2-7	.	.	CASIPGHNSYEQYF	TGTGCCAGCATCCCGGGACACAACTCCTACGAGCAGTACTTC
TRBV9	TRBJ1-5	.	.	CASSVEGKGRANQPQHF	TGTGCCAGCAGCGTAGAGGGCAAGGGTAGAGCAAATCAGCCCCAGCATTTT
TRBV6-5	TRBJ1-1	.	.	CASRSYGTEAFF	TGTGCCAGCAGATCCTATGGAACTGAAGCTTTCTTT
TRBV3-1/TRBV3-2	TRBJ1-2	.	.	CASSQVTRLHGYTF	TGTGCCAGCAGCCAAGTGACCAGATTGCATGGCTACACCTTC
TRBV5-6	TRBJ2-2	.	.	CASSPGVLRTGNTGELFF	TGTGCCAGCAGCCCGGGGGTTCTGCGGACAGGGAACACCGGGGAGCTGTTTTTT
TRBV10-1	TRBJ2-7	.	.	CASSEAGAAYEQYF	TGCGCCAGCAGTGAGGCCGGGGCAGCCTACGAGCAGTACTTC
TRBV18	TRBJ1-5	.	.	CASSDIRGQVQPQHF	TGTGCCAGCTCAGACATACGGGGGCAGGTTCAGCCCCAGCATTTT
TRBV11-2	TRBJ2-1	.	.	CASSLVAKGGNEQFF	TGTGCCAGCAGCTTAGTCGCGAAAGGCGGGAATGAGCAGTTCTTC
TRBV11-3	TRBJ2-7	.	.	CASSSYSSEQYF	TGTGCCAGCAGCTCATATAGTTCCGAGCAGTACTTC
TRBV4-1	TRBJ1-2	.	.	CASSQEQGNYGYTF	TGCGCCAGCAGCCAAGAGCAGGGCAACTATGGCTACACCTTC
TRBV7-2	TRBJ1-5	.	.	CASSLESNQPQHF	TGTGCCAGCAGCCTGGAGAGCAATCAGCCCCAGCATTTT
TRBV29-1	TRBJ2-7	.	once	CSVDVLQGQSLSLYEQYF	TGCAGCGTTGATGTTTTACAGGGTCAATCCCTTTCCCTCTACGAGCAGTACTTC
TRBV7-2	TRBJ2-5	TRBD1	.	CASSQRVGGPQETQYF	TGTGCCAGCAGCCAGCGTGTAGGGGGCCCCCAAGAGACCCAGTACTTC
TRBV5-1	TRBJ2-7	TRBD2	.	CASSRTSHLLEQYF	TGCGCCAGCAGCAGGACTAGCCATCTCCTCGAGCAGTACTTC
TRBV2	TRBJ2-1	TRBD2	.	CASGKTSGGLDEQFF	TGTGCCAGCGGTAAGACTAGCGGGGGGCTCGATGAGCAGTTCTTC
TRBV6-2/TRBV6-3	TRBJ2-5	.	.	CASSRTDSQIEETQYF	TGTGCCAGCAGTAGAACCGACAGCCAGATTGAGGAGACCCAGTACTTC
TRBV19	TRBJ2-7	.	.	CASSTSAYEQYF	TGTGCCAGTAGTACTTCCGCTTACGAGCAGTACTTC
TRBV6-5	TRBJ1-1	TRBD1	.	CASWAPQGAFF	TGTGCCAGCTGGGCCCCACAGGGGGCTTTCTTT
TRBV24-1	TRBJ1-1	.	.	CATRRGMNTEAFF	TGTGCCACCAGACGGGGCATGAACACTGAAGCTTTCTTT
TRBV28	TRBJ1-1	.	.	CASNPTGGGSEAFF	TGTGCCAGCAACCCGACAGGAGGGGGTTCGGAGGCTTTCTTT
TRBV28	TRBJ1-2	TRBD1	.	CASSPRQGPSYGYTF	TGTGCCAGCAGTCCTCGACAGGGCCCATCCTATGGCTACACCTTC
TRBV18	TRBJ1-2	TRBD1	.	CASSPRADRVDGYTF	TGTGCCAGCTCACCACGAGCAGACAGGGTGGATGGCTACACCTTC
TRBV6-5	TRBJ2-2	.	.	CASSSLRAGELFF	TGTGCCAGCAGTTCTCTCAGGGCCGGGGAGCTGTTTTTT
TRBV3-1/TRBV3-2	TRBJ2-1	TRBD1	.	CASSQGPYGTGYNEQFF	TGTGCCAGCAGCCAAGGCCCCTACGGGACAGGGTACAATGAGCAGTTCTTC
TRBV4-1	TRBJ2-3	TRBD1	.	CASSQAAHRGGLGTDTQYF	TGCGCCAGCAGCCAAGCCGCCCACAGGGGCGGGTTGGGCACAGATACGCAGTATTTT
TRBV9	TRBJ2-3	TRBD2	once	CASSVGRFTSGGAVDTQYF	TGTGCCAGCAGCGTAGGCAGATTCACTAGCGGGGGGGCGGTAGATACGCAGTATTTT
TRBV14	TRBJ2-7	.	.	CASSQDLSDLGEQYF	TGTGCCAGCAGCCAAGACCTAAGCGACTTGGGAGAGCAGTACTTC
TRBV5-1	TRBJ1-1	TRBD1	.	CASSLGQALEAFF	TGCGCCAGCAGCCTTGGACAGGCGCTTGAAGCTTTCTTT
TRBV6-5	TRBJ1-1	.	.	CASNRNRDKNTEAFF	TGTGCCAGCAACCGAAATAGGGACAAGAACACTGAAGCTTTCTTT
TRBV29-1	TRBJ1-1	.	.	CSVASMNTEAFF	TGCAGCGTTGCTAGCATGAACACTGAAGCTTTCTTT
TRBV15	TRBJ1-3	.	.	CATSQEFGNTIYF	TGTGCCACCAGCCAGGAGTTTGGAAACACCATATATTTT
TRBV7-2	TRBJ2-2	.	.	CASQLKGDTGELFF	TGTGCCAGCCAGCTCAAGGGAGACACCGGGGAGCTGTTTTTT
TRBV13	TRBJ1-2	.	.	CASSHGHSATTGYTF	TGTGCCAGCAGCCATGGACATTCGGCTACTACTGGCTACACCTTC
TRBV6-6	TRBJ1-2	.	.	CASSPETNYGYTF	TGTGCCAGCAGCCCGGAGACTAACTATGGCTACACCTTC
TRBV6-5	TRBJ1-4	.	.	CASRGVGNEKLFF	TGTGCCAGCCGAGGTGTGGGTAATGAAAAACTGTTTTTT
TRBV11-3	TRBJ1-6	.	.	CASKFEDSGGYPITNSPLHF	TGTGCCAGCAAGTTTGAGGACTCTGGGGGCTATCCTATCACTAATTCACCCCTCCACTTT
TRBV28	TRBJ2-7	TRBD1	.	CASSSFTGTGFKAEF	TGTGCCAGCAGTTCCTTTACCGGGACAGGGTTTAAGGCCGAATTC
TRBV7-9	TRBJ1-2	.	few	CASRPGVFLDGYTF	TGTGCCAGCAGGCCGGGAGTCTTTCTGGATGGCTACACCTTC
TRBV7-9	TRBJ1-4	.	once	CASSSRVRRTNEKLFF	TGTGCCAGCAGCTCTAGGGTGCGGAGAACTAATGAAAAACTGTTTTTT
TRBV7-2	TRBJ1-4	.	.	CASSERGGSFGEKLFF	TGTGCCAGCAGCGAGAGGGGGGGGTCCTTCGGCGAAAAACTGTTTTTT
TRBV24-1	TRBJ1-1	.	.	CATRAGNTEAFF	TGTGCCACCAGAGCGGGTAACACTGAAGCTTTCTTT
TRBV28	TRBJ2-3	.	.	CASSLAPTDTQYF	TGTGCCAGCAGTTTAGCTCCCACAGATACGCAGTATTTT
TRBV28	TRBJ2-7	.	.	CASSLDWAPEGYDEQYF	TGTGCCAGCAGTTTAGACTGGGCTCCCGAGGGGTATGACGAGCAGTACTTC
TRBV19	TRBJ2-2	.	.	CASSIRLYQNTGELFF	TGTGCCAGTAGTATCCGACTCTACCAGAACACCGGGGAGCTGTTTTTT
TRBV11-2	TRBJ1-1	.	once	CASSLGTAGEAFF	TGTGCCAGCAGCTTAGGGACAGCCGGTGAAGCTTTCTTT
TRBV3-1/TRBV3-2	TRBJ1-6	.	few	CASSRAGVPLHF	TGTGCCAGCAGCCGGGCGGGGGTACCCCTCCACTTT